These 27 T cell receptor beta chains were sequenced from one sample in a study of blood T cell repertoires in COVID-19. TCRdb's copy holds only in-frame clones and misses some; the assay was immunoSEQ multiplex PCR. The sample shows some 250,000 clones, about 90% of them seen only once. The source material was PBMCs or T cells enriched from blood (not recorded which). The receptors come from a human donor in a cohort exposed to, infected with or recovered from COVID-19 (not recorded which). The donor label of this sample is uncertain.

The chain combines TRBV6-5 with TRBJ1-1; D might be TRBD1 (5 bases). CDR1 and CDR2 (germline): MNHEY, SVGAGI. The CDR3 totals 15 residues. Trimming left V 4 bases short and J 6 bases short, with 18 bases between. CDR3 sequence reads: CASSSPVGGISEAFF. In DNA form, the CDR3 reads TGTGCCAGCAGTTCGCCCGTCGGGGGGATCTCTGAAGCTTTCTTT.

V usage is TRBV24-1 and J usage is TRBJ1-2; tentative D call: TRBD1 (5 bases). Germline V gene sequence: CDR1 KGHDR, CDR2 SFDVKD. The CDR3 has 14 amino acids. The ends were cut back, 4 bases at V and 8 bases at J, with 16 bases in the middle. The CDR3 DNA sequence: TGTGCCACCAGTGACAGGGCCCAGTCCGGAGGCTACACCTTC. This codes for CATSDRAQSGGYTF.

Only one count was recorded for this clone. The chain links TRBV11-2 to TRBJ1-2; unclear D gene. The V and J ends lost 7 bases and 4 bases respectively, with 19 bases between them. This CDR3 is built from 15 residues. Germline V CDR1 and CDR2: SGHAT, FQNNGV. The CDR3 region is CASTKSGGRGYGYTF. The CDR3 DNA follows: TGTGCCAGCACCAAATCGGGAGGTCGGGGCTATGGCTACACCTTC.

The V gene is TRBV5-4, the J gene TRBJ2-5; perhaps TRBD2 as D (7 bases). Trimming removed 4 bases at V and 3 bases at J, with 13 bases between. CDR3 length: 14 residues. CDR1 is SGHNT, CDR2 YYREEE, per germline (reference sequence). CDR3: CASSLGGPKETQYF. The CDR3 coding sequence is TGTGCCAGCAGCCTCGGGGGGCCAAAAGAGACCCAGTACTTC.

The chain uses TRBV12-5 and TRBJ2-5, with TRBD2 identical over 7 bases. CDR3 length equals 13 residues. The germline gives CDR1 LGHNT, CDR2 FRNRAP. V lost 1 base, J lost 5 bases, and 1 base stayed unmatched. CDR3 sequence reads: CASGLGGGETQYF. Written as DNA, the CDR3 is TGTGCTAGTGGTTTGGGGGGAGGGGAGACCCAGTACTTC. Combining the CDR3 with reference TRBV12-5 and TRBJ2-5 gives the whole variable domain DARVTQTPRHKVTEMGQEVTMRCQPILGHNTVFWYRQTMMQGLELLAYFRNRAPLDDSGMPKDRFSAEMPDATLATLKIQPSEPRDSAVYFCASGLGGGETQYFGPGTRLLVL.

This rearrangement joins TRBV3-1 (or the pseudogene TRBV3-2) to TRBJ1-2; D may be TRBD1 (5 bases). The CDR3 totals 13 residues. V was cut by 0 bases and J by 5 bases, with 7 bases left in between. CDR1 LGHDT and CDR2 YNNKEL come from the germline V gene (reference sequence). In DNA form, the CDR3 reads TGTGCCAGCAGCCAAGATCGACAGTATGGCTACACCTTC. Protein product: CASSQDRQYGYTF.

CDR3 amino acids: CASSVGPTVLNTEAFF. The CDR3 DNA reads TGTGCCAGCAGCGTGGGGCCGACAGTGCTGAACACTGAAGCTTTCTTT. This sequence joins TRBV9 and TRBJ1-1; the D gene is possibly TRBD1 (5 bases). The CDR3 consists of 16 residues. Germline CDR1 is SGDLS and CDR2 is YYNGEE. Trimming left V 2 bases short and J 0 bases short, with 14 bases between.

The genes are TRBV7-8 and TRBJ1-1; the match to TRBD1 covers 7 bases. The CDR3 sequence is 17 residues long. Germline CDR1 SGHVS, CDR2 FQNEAQ. Trimming at V came to 1 base and at J to 0 bases, leaving 8 bases not matched to a gene. CDR3 amino acids: CASSLVRTGGLNTEAFF. CDR3 coding DNA: TGTGCCAGCAGCTTAGTAAGGACAGGCGGGCTGAACACTGAAGCTTTCTTT.

The V call is TRBV3-1 (or the pseudogene TRBV3-2), the J call TRBJ1-1; 7 bases align to TRBD1. The CDR3 consists of 15 residues. CDR1 is LGHDT and CDR2 is YNNKEL in the germline V gene (reference sequence). The trim removed 7 bases at V and 5 bases at J, leaving 13 bases unmatched. The CDR3 sequence: CASTPSQGRITEAFF. CDR3 DNA: TGTGCCAGCACCCCATCACAGGGGAGGATAACTGAAGCTTTCTTT.

The V and J genes are TRBV11-2 and TRBJ2-7; D is perhaps TRBD1 (6 bases). V shed 6 bases and J shed 1 base, with 16 bases lying between them. The CDR3 spans 15 residues. CDR1 and CDR2 from the germline V gene are SGHAT and FQNNGV. CDR3: CASSPGQFTSYEQYF. The CDR3 DNA sequence: TGTGCCAGCAGTCCAGGACAGTTTACTTCCTACGAGCAGTACTTC.

V gene TRBV3-1 (or the pseudogene TRBV3-2) combines with J gene TRBJ1-6, with D possibly TRBD1 on 5 matching bases. Germline assignment: CDR1 LGHDT and CDR2 YNNKEL (reference sequence). The V end was cut by 1 base, the J end by 10 bases, with 17 bases between. The CDR3 is 16 residues long. The CDR3 region is CASSQARAGKSSPLHF. Here the CDR3 DNA reads TGTGCCAGCAGCCAAGCTCGGGCAGGGAAAAGCTCACCCCTCCACTTT.

The rearrangement links TRBV28 to TRBJ2-7; TRBD1 might be the D (6 bases). Germline CDR1 MDHEN, CDR2 SYDVKM. The germline V and J ends were trimmed by 6 bases and 3 bases, with 18 bases remaining between them. The CDR3 covers 15 residues. The CDR3: CASRAVTGLGYEQYF. The CDR3 bases are TGTGCCAGCAGGGCTGTGACAGGTCTGGGCTACGAGCAGTACTTC.

The CDR3 DNA reads TGTGCCAGCAGCAAAGAAATCCAGCGGGGGGGCCGACCAGATACGCAGTATTTT. This codes for CASSKEIQRGGRPDTQYF. The chain has TRBV21-1 and TRBJ2-3; the table's D gene call, TRBD2, was not cross checked with the DNA. TRBV21-1 is annotated as a pseudogene. This CDR3 contains 18 residues.

This chain links TRBV11-3 with TRBJ2-3; 10 positions match TRBD1. V was clipped by 4 bases and J by 4 bases; unmatched bases: 2. Germline V gene lookup returns CDR1 SGHNT and CDR2 YENEEA. The CDR3 contains 14 residues. The CDR3 nucleotides read TGTGCCAGCAGCTCCGGACAGGGGGCAGATACGCAGTATTTT. Its protein is CASSSGQGADTQYF.

The V call is TRBV4-1, the J call TRBJ1-5; TRBD1 is a possible D gene (6 bases). The germline gives CDR1 MGHRA, CDR2 YSYEKL. The CDR3 runs 16 residues. With 0 bases removed from V and 2 bases from J, the gap between germline ends came to 11 bases. The DNA for the CDR3 is TGCGCCAGCAGCCAAGAGGGGGGGCAGGGCAATCAGCCCCAGCATTTT. It encodes CASSQEGGQGNQPQHF.

The V and J genes are TRBV2 and TRBJ2-5; D possibly corresponds to TRBD1 (6 bases). CDR3 length equals 14 residues. Looked up from germline, CDR1 is SNHLY and CDR2 is FYNNEI. V lost 4 bases and J 5 bases, leaving 14 bases between the germline ends. The CDR3 region is CASSVAGVGETQYF. In DNA form, the CDR3 reads TGTGCCAGCAGTGTGGCAGGGGTAGGGGAGACCCAGTACTTC. The variable domain in full, completed from reference TRBV2 and TRBJ2-5, reads EPEVTQTPSHQVTQMGQEVILRCVPISNHLYFYWYRQILGQKVEFLVSFYNNEISEKSEIFDDQFSVERPDGSNFTLKIRSTKLEDSAMYFCASSVAGVGETQYFGPGTRLLVL.

The chain carries TRBV7-9 and TRBJ2-3, with TRBD2 matching over 12 bases. CDR3 size: 17 residues. V trimming: 6 bases; J trimming: 3 bases; junction bases outside the gene matches: 10. The V gene's germline CDR1 is SEHNR and CDR2 FQNEAQ (reference sequence). Written as DNA, the CDR3 is TGTGCCAGCAGGCCTCCCCTAGCGGGGGGGCGGACAGATACGCAGTATTTT. It codes for CASRPPLAGGRTDTQYF.

The gene calls are TRBV3-1 (or the pseudogene TRBV3-2) and TRBJ1-4; D possibly corresponds to TRBD1 (6 bases). Per the germline V gene, CDR1 is LGHDT and CDR2 is YNNKEL (reference sequence). CDR3 length: 18 residues. Trimming took 0 bases from V and 0 from J, leaving 14 bases between them. The CDR3 coding sequence is TGTGCCAGCAGCCAAGAATTTACAGGGAGCGCAACTAATGAAAAACTGTTTTTT. Amino acid sequence: CASSQEFTGSATNEKLFF.

J is TRBJ2-5 and V is TRBV5-6; D is unclear. From germline, CDR1 is SGHDT and CDR2 YYEEEE. The CDR3 is made up of 14 amino acids. V lost 0 bases and J 2 bases, leaving 8 bases between the germline ends. CDR3 protein: CASSLEGRQETQYF. The DNA for the CDR3 is TGTGCCAGCAGCTTGGAAGGCAGGCAAGAGACCCAGTACTTC.

V and J are TRBV21-1 and TRBJ2-5; the table's TRBD2 call for D was not verified on the DNA. TRBV21-1 represents a pseudogene. This CDR3 has 18 amino acids. This chain's CDR3 is CASSRPWTSGDQQETQYF. DNA of the CDR3: TGTGCCAGCAGCCGACCCTGGACTAGCGGGGATCAGCAAGAGACCCAGTACTTC.

V is TRBV4-1 and J is TRBJ2-7; D is perhaps TRBD1 (6 bases). V lost 2 bases and J 5 bases, leaving 22 bases between the germline ends. The V gene's germline CDR1 is MGHRA and CDR2 YSYEKL. The CDR3 is made up of 17 amino acids. CDR3 DNA sequence: TGCGCCAGCAGCCAAAATGTGGGCAGGGGTGGCAGCCACGAGCAGTACTTC. This encodes CASSQNVGRGGSHEQYF.

This clone was observed once. This chain joins TRBV7-2 and TRBJ1-2; 9 bases line up with TRBD1. Germline V CDR1 and CDR2: SGHTA, FQGNSA. This CDR3 has 13 residues. V gave up 5 bases and J gave up 4 bases; unmatched junction bases: 2. The CDR3, as DNA: TGTGCCAGCAGCACGACAGGGGGCTATGGCTACACCTTC. Translating it yields CASSTTGGYGYTF. The complete variable domain, with remaining parts taken from reference TRBV7-2 and TRBJ1-2, reads GAGVSQSPSNKVTEKGKDVELRCDPISGHTALYWYRQSLGQGLEFLIYFQGNSAPDKSGLPSDRFSAERTGGSVSTLTIQRTQQEDSAVYLCASSTTGGYGYTFGSGTRLTVV.

The chain couples TRBV5-1 to TRBJ1-2; D might be TRBD1 (5 bases). The V end was cut by 2 bases, the J end by 6 bases, with 17 bases between. Germline V gene lookup returns CDR1 SGHRS and CDR2 YFSETQ. The CDR3 has 15 residues. CDR3 protein: CASSFSLGVNDGYTF. CDR3 DNA: TGCGCCAGCAGCTTTAGTCTAGGGGTAAACGATGGCTACACCTTC.

This chain links TRBV7-8 with TRBJ1-6; D may be TRBD1 (5 bases). CDR3 size: 16 residues. Germline CDR1 SGHVS, CDR2 FQNEAQ. V was shortened by 4 bases and J by 0 bases, with 10 bases between the two germline ends. CDR3 in amino acids: CASSSTENSYNSPLHF. The CDR3 DNA sequence: TGTGCCAGCAGCTCGACAGAAAACTCCTATAATTCACCCCTCCACTTT. Together with reference TRBV7-8 and TRBJ1-6, the CDR3 gives the full variable domain: GAGVSQSPRYKVAKRGQDVALRCDPISGHVSLFWYQQALGQGPEFLTYFQNEAQLDKSGLPSDRFFAERPEGSVSTLKIQRTQQEDSAVYLCASSSTENSYNSPLHFGNGTRLTVT.

The rearrangement links TRBV27 to TRBJ2-1, with 7 bases lining up with TRBD2. The CDR3 length is 17 residues. J was trimmed by 2 bases and V by 3 bases; bases with no gene match: 10. Per the germline V gene, CDR1 is MNHEY and CDR2 is SMNVEV (reference sequence). This CDR3 is CASSFSLGSGPYNEQFF. The CDR3 bases are TGTGCCAGCAGTTTTTCCCTGGGTAGCGGGCCCTACAATGAGCAGTTCTTC.

This chain joins TRBV5-1 and TRBJ1-1, with 9 bases aligning to TRBD1. The CDR3 is made up of 13 amino acids. V trimming: 7 bases; J trimming: 4 bases; junction bases outside the gene matches: 5. CDR1 SGHRS and CDR2 YFSETQ come from the germline V gene. In nucleotides, the CDR3 is TGCGCCAGCTCCCAGGACAGGGGCACTGAAGCTTTCTTT. Protein sequence: CASSQDRGTEAFF.

The V call is TRBV13, the J call TRBJ2-1; D may be TRBD2 (6 bases). Germline CDR1 PRHDT, CDR2 FYEKMQ (reference sequence). The V end lost 0 bases, the J end lost 12 bases, and 9 bases lay between the germline ends. This CDR3 has 12 residues. The CDR3 DNA follows: TGTGCCAGCAGCTTAGGCAGGGACTTGCAGTTCTTC. Translating it yields CASSLGRDLQFF.